These 27 T cell receptor beta chains originate from one sample sequenced in a study of sequential checkpoint blockade in melanoma. Treatment defined: randomized to nivolumab then ipilimumab (arm A) or the reverse (arm B). Method: immunoSEQ multiplex PCR; TCRdb's copy keeps in-frame clones and lacks some. Of 26,000 or so clones listed, around 90% are singletons. This material consisted of CD8+ T cells sorted from blood (inferred from file names), taken from a patient given nivolumab and ipilimumab in sequence. All receptors come from a human donor with melanoma.

The chain carries TRBV7-8 and TRBJ1-5; no clear D gene. The CDR3 length is 16 residues. V was clipped by 2 bases and J by 6 bases, with 17 bases between them. From germline, CDR1 is SGHVS and CDR2 FQNEAQ. CDR3 in amino acids: CASSLNVGGRSQPQHF. The CDR3 region has the DNA TGTGCCAGCAGCTTAAATGTAGGAGGGAGGTCTCAGCCCCAGCATTTT.

This clone was detected a few times. Here the CDR3 DNA reads TGTGCCAGTAAGAGGGGGCTGGAGGGCTACACCTTC. Translation gives CASKRGLEGYTF. V is TRBV19 and J is TRBJ1-2, with 7 nucleotides matching TRBD1. The trim removed 7 bases at V and 8 bases at J, leaving 7 bases unmatched. Looked up from germline, CDR1 is LNHDA and CDR2 is SQIVND (reference sequence). There are 12 residues in the CDR3.

The chain combines TRBV9 with TRBJ1-1; D is ambiguous. The V gene lost 4 bases and the J gene lost 1 base, with 8 bases spanning the gap. The CDR3 totals 13 residues. Per the germline V gene, CDR1 is SGDLS and CDR2 is YYNGEE. The CDR3 DNA sequence: TGTGCCAGCAGCCCGCGAGGGAACACTGAAGCTTTCTTT. It translates to CASSPRGNTEAFF.

This clone was detected only a few times. The chain combines TRBV19 with TRBJ1-5; D uncertain. V was cut by 4 bases and J by 1 base, with 11 bases left in between. The CDR3 has 15 amino acids. Germline V gene data show CDR1 as LNHDA and CDR2 as SQIVND (reference sequence). The CDR3 nucleotides read TGTGCCAGTAGTAAATACGGGGAAAGCAATCAGCCCCAGCATTTT. It is translated as CASSKYGESNQPQHF.

This rearrangement joins TRBV10-3 to TRBJ1-5, with D perhaps matching TRBD1 (6 bases). V gave up 2 bases and J gave up 0 bases, with 11 bases separating them. Germline lookup yields CDR1 ENHRY and CDR2 SYGVKD. CDR3 length: 16 residues. DNA of the CDR3: TGTGCCATCAGTGAGGGGGACACCTATAGCAATCAGCCCCAGCATTTT. Protein product: CAISEGDTYSNQPQHF.

The count of this clone is one. The CDR3 carries no conserved terminal phenylalanine or tryptophan, so it likely arises from a read error. The chain joins TRBV4-3 to TRBJ1-1, with TRBD1 matching 7 bases. Losses at the gene ends were 0 bases for V and 1 base for J; bases not matched to a gene: 5. The CDR3 spans 16 residues. Germline lookup yields CDR1 LGHNA and CDR2 YSLEER. In DNA, the CDR3 is TGCGCCAGCAGCCAAGAAGGGGGCAGGGGGAACACTGAAGCTTTCCTT. The encoded protein is CASSQEGGRGNTEAFL.

J is TRBJ1-2 and V is TRBV19; D might be TRBD1 (5 bases). Germline loops: CDR1 LNHDA, CDR2 SQIVND (reference sequence). The length of the CDR3 is 15 residues. With 3 bases removed from V and 3 bases from J, the gap between germline ends came to 14 bases. DNA for the CDR3: TGTGCCAGTAGTATGGGGGTAAAGCGGGACTATGGCTACACCTTC. Translating it yields CASSMGVKRDYGYTF.

CDR3 DNA: TGCAGCGTTGAAGATCGTGGAAACACCATATATTTT. Its protein product is CSVEDRGNTIYF. The chain carries TRBV29-1 and TRBJ1-3; D uncertain. Germline-derived CDR1 and CDR2 are SQVTM and ANQGSEA. The CDR3 sequence is 12 residues long. V was shortened by 0 bases and J by 3 bases, with 3 bases between the two germline ends. Based on the CDR3 plus reference TRBV29-1 and TRBJ1-3, the full variable domain is SAVISQKPSRDICQRGTSLTIQCQVDSQVTMMFWYRQQPGQSLTLIATANQGSEATYESGFVIDKFPISRPNLTFSTLTVSNMSPEDSSIYLCSVEDRGNTIYFGEGSWLTVV.

This clone has only one observation. The chain couples TRBV10-2 to TRBJ2-7; TRBD1 is a possible D gene (6 bases). V was clipped by 8 bases and J by 3 bases, with 11 bases between them. This CDR3 is built from 12 residues. CDR1 WSHSY and CDR2 SAAADI come from the germline V gene. CDR3 sequence: CASWDILYEQYF. In DNA, the CDR3 is TGCGCCAGCTGGGACATACTCTACGAGCAGTACTTC.

This clone was counted a few times. Germline and junction disagree at one end, which may indicate a read error. This sample includes further DNA sequences coding for the same CDR3. The CDR3 loop reads CASSQEAGSSYNEQFF. The CDR3 nucleotides read TGTGCCAGCAGCCAAGAGGCGGGGAGCTCCTACAATGAGCAGTTCTTC. The gene calls are TRBV4-1 and TRBJ2-1; D might be TRBD2 (6 bases). Germline loops: CDR1 MGHRA, CDR2 YSYEKL. This CDR3 contains 16 residues.

The rearrangement joins TRBV6-5 to TRBJ2-2; 11 bases agree with TRBD1. CDR3 size: 15 residues. Germline trimming cut 2 bases from V and 5 bases from J; bases unmatched to any gene: 1. Germline values: CDR1 MNHEY, CDR2 SVGAGI. The CDR3 is CASSYGDRGTGELFF. The CDR3 bases are TGTGCCAGCAGTTACGGGGACAGGGGGACCGGGGAGCTGTTTTTT.

The chain carries TRBV5-4 and TRBJ2-7, with TRBD2 as a possible D gene (6 bases). The CDR3 extends over 15 amino acids. CDR1 SGHNT and CDR2 YYREEE come from the germline V gene (reference sequence). V was pared by 0 bases and J by 3 bases, with 13 bases between. CDR3 DNA: TGTGCCAGCAGCTTGGATGGGGGGAACCACTACGAGCAGTACGTC. Translation gives CASSLDGGNHYEQYV.

The genes are TRBV4-2 and TRBJ2-5; a weak D match, TRBD1 (5 bases). Germline assignment: CDR1 LGHNA and CDR2 YNFKEQ. This CDR3 spans 15 amino acids. Trimming removed 2 bases at V and 4 bases at J, with 14 bases between. The CDR3 DNA follows: TGTGCCAGCAGCCAAAGTCAGGGTTTGGGAGAGACCCAGTACTTC. This translates into CASSQSQGLGETQYF.

This chain connects TRBV7-2 to TRBJ2-2; 8 nucleotides line up with TRBD2. The length of the CDR3 is 15 residues. Looked up from germline, CDR1 is SGHTA and CDR2 is FQGNSA. V lost 6 bases, J lost 7 bases, and 10 bases stayed unmatched. The CDR3: CASRLYPGLDGELFF. In nucleotides, the CDR3 is TGTGCCAGCAGGTTATACCCGGGACTAGACGGGGAGCTGTTTTTT. The full variable domain, in which reference TRBV7-2 and TRBJ2-2 provide the parts outside the CDR3, is GAGVSQSPSNKVTEKGKDVELRCDPISGHTALYWYRQSLGQGLEFLIYFQGNSAPDKSGLPSDRFSAERTGGSVSTLTIQRTQQEDSAVYLCASRLYPGLDGELFFGEGSRLTVL.

The V and J genes are TRBV5-1 and TRBJ2-1; TRBD2 aligns across 9 bases. The CDR3 covers 18 residues. CDR1 and CDR2 from the germline V gene are SGHRS and YFSETQ. V lost 4 bases, J lost 3 bases, and 14 bases stayed unmatched. The CDR3 coding sequence is TGCGCCAGCAGCCCAGGTAGTCTAGCGGGACCGAACTACAATGAGCAGTTCTTC. Translating it yields CASSPGSLAGPNYNEQFF.

DNA of the CDR3: TGTGCCAGCAGCGTAATACGGGGGATGAACACTGAAGCTTTCTTT. Amino acids: CASSVIRGMNTEAFF. The chain couples TRBV9 to TRBJ1-1; weak D call: TRBD1 (5 bases). The CDR3 loop spans 15 amino acids. The germline gives CDR1 SGDLS, CDR2 YYNGEE. V was pared by 1 base and J by 0 bases, with 10 bases between.

The rearrangement joins TRBV18 to TRBJ2-1, with a possible D match to TRBD2 (6 bases). Trimming cost V 6 bases and J 4 bases, with 22 bases left between them. CDR3 length: 17 residues. CDR1 KGHSH and CDR2 LQKENI come from the germline V gene. The CDR3 here is CASSPGTFTYQYNEQFF. CDR3 nucleotide sequence: TGTGCCAGCTCTCCCGGGACTTTCACGTACCAGTACAATGAGCAGTTCTTC.

The chain is built from TRBV5-4 and TRBJ2-2; D unresolved. The CDR3 sequence is 11 residues long. V lost 1 base and J lost 8, with 3 bases in between. Germline V lookup: CDR1 SGHNT, CDR2 YYREEE (reference sequence). In nucleotides, the CDR3 is TGTGCCAGCAGCTTGTCTGGGGAGCTGTTTTTT. It codes for CASSLSGELFF.

This chain joins TRBV7-9 and TRBJ2-5; TRBD2 might be the D (5 bases). The CDR3 totals 14 residues. CDR1 is SEHNR, CDR2 FQNEAQ, per germline (reference sequence). Between the trimmed V and J ends, which lost 5 bases and 3 bases, there was a span of 13 bases. CDR3 in amino acids: CASSTPGLKETQYF. The CDR3 DNA reads TGTGCCAGCAGCACACCGGGATTGAAAGAGACCCAGTACTTC.

The genes are TRBV5-1 and TRBJ2-7; TRBD2 matches 12 bases. Per germline, CDR1 SGHRS and CDR2 YFSETQ. The trim removed 0 bases at V and 0 bases at J, leaving 10 bases unmatched. This CDR3 region has 19 residues. CDR3 residues: CASSLVRTSGDKISYEQYF. The CDR3 region has the DNA TGCGCCAGCAGCTTGGTAAGGACTAGCGGGGATAAAATCTCCTACGAGCAGTACTTC.

This chain connects TRBV29-1 to TRBJ2-1; tentatively, D is TRBD2 (5 bases). CDR3 length equals 14 residues. Trimming cost V 4 bases and J 4 bases, with 14 bases left between them. Germline V gene data show CDR1 as SQVTM and CDR2 as ANQGSEA. CDR3: CSVGSGYIYNEQFF. Here the CDR3 DNA reads TGCAGCGTTGGAAGCGGTTACATATACAATGAGCAGTTCTTC.

The CDR3 nucleotides are TGCGCCAGCAGCCCCGATTGGGACAGGCCTAAGCAAGGCTACACCTTC. Translating it yields CASSPDWDRPKQGYTF. This sequence joins TRBV5-1 and TRBJ1-2; 8 nucleotides align to TRBD1. J was trimmed by 8 bases and V by 4 bases; bases with no gene match: 16. The CDR3 runs 16 residues. In germline, CDR1 is SGHRS, CDR2 YFSETQ.

This chain links TRBV9 with TRBJ1-5; D is undetermined. This CDR3 has 14 amino acids. V gave up 0 bases and J gave up 6 bases, with 10 bases separating them. Germline CDR1 reads SGDLS; CDR2 reads YYNGEE. This CDR3 reads CASSVGARGQPQHF. CDR3 DNA sequence: TGTGCCAGCAGCGTAGGGGCCCGGGGTCAGCCCCAGCATTTT.

This sequence joins TRBV5-1 and TRBJ1-4; D gene uncertain. From germline, CDR1 is SGHRS and CDR2 YFSETQ. CDR3 size: 15 residues. V lost 1 base and J lost 2, with 9 bases in between. The CDR3 loop is CASSLRGVTNEKLFF. The CDR3 DNA follows: TGCGCCAGCAGCTTGAGAGGAGTGACTAATGAAAAACTGTTTTTT. The full variable domain, completed using reference TRBV5-1 and TRBJ1-4, is KAGVTQTPRYLIKTRGQQVTLSCSPISGHRSVSWYQQTPGQGLQFLFEYFSETQRNKGNFPGRFSGRQFSNSRSEMNVSTLELGDSALYLCASSLRGVTNEKLFFGSGTQLSVL.

J is TRBJ2-1 and V is TRBV10-3, with 8 nucleotides matching TRBD2. CDR1 is ENHRY and CDR2 is SYGVKD in the germline V gene. The CDR3 is 16 residues long. Germline trimming cut 7 bases from V and 4 bases from J; bases unmatched to any gene: 12. CDR3 loop: CAIKNPGGAEYNEQFF. CDR3 coding DNA: TGTGCCATCAAAAACCCGGGGGGGGCCGAGTACAATGAGCAGTTCTTC.

CDR3 DNA sequence: TGTGCCAGTAAGTTCGGGGAGGGCAATCAGCCCCAGCATTTT. This encodes CASKFGEGNQPQHF. V usage is TRBV19 and J usage is TRBJ1-5; D remains unclear. From germline, CDR1 is LNHDA and CDR2 SQIVND (reference sequence). The CDR3 runs to 14 residues. The V gene lost 7 bases and the J gene lost 2 bases, with 12 bases spanning the gap.

The J gene is TRBJ2-7, the V gene TRBV28; 8 bases fit TRBD1. The trim removed 4 bases at V and 2 bases at J, leaving 7 bases unmatched. This CDR3 spans 15 amino acids. Germline V gene lookup returns CDR1 MDHEN and CDR2 SYDVKM. CDR3 sequence reads: CASSSNPGGTYEQYV. As DNA, the CDR3 is TGTGCCAGCAGTTCAAATCCAGGGGGCACCTACGAGCAGTACGTC.